This T cell receptor (beta chain) was captured in a study of blood T cells in healthy people across ages. General study findings and limits: Older age went with lower TCR beta diversity per million T cells, in a roughly linear way. Calculation of diversity from one million T cells yielded estimates considered to be underestimates.

For this clonotype: Its antigen is currently unknown.

Through a sample-barcoded 5' primer and a J-beta primer mix, a second PCR was run for about 6 to 11 cycles. Via MiXCR, TCRdb re-called the 5' RACE reads, giving one row per CDR3 protein. Of about 640,000 distinct CDR3 sequences listed, roughly 50% are singletons. CDR1 is DFQATT, CDR2 SNEGSKA, per germline (reference sequence). The CDR3 loop spans 13 amino acids. J is TRBJ1-2 and V is TRBV20-1, with 10 nucleotides matching TRBD1. The sequenced material came from blood. The clonotype was recovered from a man aged 55 to 70 in good health. The CDR3 region is CSPRPGTGDGYTF. In nucleotides, the CDR3 is TGCAGCCCCAGGCCCGGGACAGGGGACGGCTACACCTTC.